This TCR beta chain was documented in a study of CD8 T cells in Susac syndrome (dated by TCRdb to about 2019). Regarding the research as a whole: The study used repertoire sequencing to test whether antigen drove CD8+ T cell activation and differentiation in Susac syndrome.

Beyond this particular receptor, the publication reports: The number of individuals in the TCR sequencing and HLA analysis was acknowledged as relatively small.

RNA was extracted using the RNeasy kit, and roughly 0.5 to 1 microgram was reverse transcribed with random hexamers. TCR beta CDR3 regions were amplified with the immunoSEQ multiplex PCR assay covering 54 Vbeta and 13 Jbeta segments. PCR amplification bias was corrected by using a synthetic template baseline for primer optimization and computational correction. As for the original processing: Reads were assigned to V, D and J genes according to IMGT and analyzed in immunoSEQ Analyzer, with only productive sequences retained. To calculate clonality, Shannon entropy was normalized by log2 of the number of productive unique sequences and then subtracted from one. Public and private clones were assessed among the 100 most prevalent clones of each patient and control. A clone was defined as Susac-specific if it was absent from the healthy and MS cohorts, from about 1,100 published viral clones and from other ImmuneACCESS disease sequences. The raw public reads went through TCRdb reprocessing: fastp at Q25, MiXCR clone calling, in-frame beta chains kept. Rows merge per CDR3 protein into single entries with the most common DNA and genes. The V and J calls, along with clone size, are taken from TCRdb and not from the paper's own processing. The sample table shows 250,000 to 350,000 distinct CDR3 sequences, and just over 90% are seen once. Over 0.05% of the sample is taken by the ten largest.

V trim: 1 base; J trim: 7 bases; unmatched bases: 19. The CDR3, cysteine through phenylalanine, is 21 amino acids long. The read is trimmed to its CDR3 DNA, 63 bases read in frame from base 1. Peripheral blood CD8+ and CD4+ T cells from healthy donors, Susac syndrome patients and multiple sclerosis patients were profiled by high-throughput TCR beta sequencing. The multiple sclerosis controls were treatment-naive patients who had stable or active relapsing-remitting disease and met the revised McDonald criteria. CD8+ TEMRA cells were enriched by FACS, while bulk CD8+ and CD4+ T cells were purified by magnetic negative isolation. Blood was collected in EDTA tubes and processed within 24 hours, with PBMCs isolated through density gradient centrifugation. PBMCs intended for TCR sequencing were frozen in liquid nitrogen and were later thawed in a 37 degrees C water bath. A purity of at least 90% was achieved for sorted or isolated CD4+, CD8+ and CD8+ TEMRA cells.

Notes on this clonotype: What antigen it recognizes has not been identified. No much larger clonotype is one base removed from it; base qualities were not supplied.

The sequenced material came from CD4+ T cells from PBMCs. The TCR comes from a human donor with multiple sclerosis. The sequence links TRBV12-3 or TRBV12-4 to TRBJ1-4; 12 of the junction bases match TRBD1. The DNA reads as follows: TGTGCCAGCAGTTTAGGGTCTCCCGGGACAGGGGGCATCTTGAGGCGTGAAAAACTGTTTTTT. Its amino acids are CASSLGSPGTGGILRREKLFF.